This TCR beta chain derives from a study of graft-versus-host responses after intestinal transplantation. Study-level background: Among the recipients, all got anti-thymocyte globulin induction and then tacrolimus and steroids for about 3 years.

CDR3 length: 18 amino acids. V dropped 4 bases and J dropped 0; count of bases not matched to a gene: 12. CDR1 and CDR2 (germline): SEHNR, FQNEAQ (reference sequence). General observations from the study: Circulating GvH clones peaking coincided with falling HvG clones soon after transplant.

Clones were read by immunoSEQ multiplex PCR, and TCRdb kept only the in-frame ones, dropping some. The profile shows some 110,000 clones, about 92% of them singletons. About this clone itself: As yet, its antigen is unknown.

Sequenced material: unstimulated CD8+ T cells sorted from spleen or lymph node cells, taken before transplant. The chain recombines TRBV7-9 with TRBJ2-5, with 9 bases that match TRBD1. The clonotype comes from a human donor who was the organ donor for an intestinal transplant. The CDR3 loop is CASSSSRDRDRYQETQYF. CDR3 nucleotide sequence: TGTGCCAGCAGCTCGTCCCGGGACAGGGATCGGTACCAAGAGACCCAGTACTTC.